This is a list of T cell receptor beta chains from one sample in a study of shared clonotypes between healthy human individuals. Only in-frame clones appear in the TCRdb table, and some are missing; sequencing was by immunoSEQ multiplex PCR. The sample yields approximately 2.3 million clones, 93% seen once. Sequencing was carried out using naive CD4+ T cells from PBMCs. These receptors all stem from a man between 18 and 29 years old in good health. Some clones in this sample may be carry-over from other donors' samples. CDR3s include the opening cysteine and the closing phenylalanine or tryptophan. The D gene is left open where the match is weak. Size is stated for part of the rows, as once, few or many counts, or as a class when the clone is expanded.

j_gene: TRBJ1-1
d_gene: -
v_gene: TRBV6-1
abundance: few
CDR3aa: CASSTDGRNTEAFF
CDR3nt: TGTGCCAGCAGTACCGACGGGAGGAACACTGAAGCTTTCTTT

j_gene: TRBJ1-4
d_gene: -
v_gene: TRBV6-5
abundance: -
CDR3aa: CASSYHREDEKLFF
CDR3nt: TGTGCCAGCAGTTACCACAGAGAGGATGAAAAACTGTTTTTT

j_gene: TRBJ1-2
d_gene: -
v_gene: TRBV5-5
abundance: -
CDR3aa: CASSPLSGYGYTF
CDR3nt: TGTGCCAGCAGCCCACTCAGCGGCTATGGCTACACCTTC

j_gene: TRBJ1-1
d_gene: -
v_gene: TRBV9
abundance: few
CDR3aa: CASSVAMNTEAFF
CDR3nt: TGTGCCAGCAGCGTAGCGATGAACACTGAAGCTTTCTTT

j_gene: TRBJ2-2
d_gene: TRBD2
v_gene: TRBV7-2
abundance: -
CDR3aa: CASSYASGLAAVGVGELFF
CDR3nt: TGTGCCAGCAGCTACGCTTCCGGCCTAGCGGCCGTCGGGGTCGGGGAGCTGTTTTTT

j_gene: TRBJ2-7
d_gene: -
v_gene: TRBV21-1
abundance: -
CDR3aa: CASSKYGTVHPPPSGEQYF
CDR3nt: TGTGCCAGCAGCAAGTACGGGACAGTTCACCCCCCACCCTCGGGCGAGCAGTACTTC

j_gene: TRBJ2-7
d_gene: -
v_gene: TRBV7-2
abundance: -
CDR3aa: CASSLATAQIYEQYF
CDR3nt: TGTGCCAGCAGCTTAGCTACAGCCCAGATATACGAGCAGTACTTC

j_gene: TRBJ2-7
d_gene: TRBD1
v_gene: TRBV4-1
abundance: -
CDR3aa: CASSQVGTGGAEQYF
CDR3nt: TGCGCCAGCAGCCAAGTAGGGACAGGGGGGGCCGAGCAGTACTTC

j_gene: TRBJ1-4
d_gene: TRBD1
v_gene: TRBV19
abundance: -
CDR3aa: CASSGTGGQEKLFF
CDR3nt: TGTGCCAGTAGTGGGACAGGGGGTCAAGAAAAACTGTTTTTT

j_gene: TRBJ2-5
d_gene: -
v_gene: TRBV5-1
abundance: -
CDR3aa: CASSLDTDGVRTQYF
CDR3nt: TGCGCCAGCAGCTTGGATACAGATGGGGTGAGAACCCAGTACTTC

j_gene: TRBJ2-7
d_gene: TRBD2
v_gene: TRBV4-1
abundance: -
CDR3aa: CASSQGLAGGPQQYF
CDR3nt: TGCGCCAGCAGCCAAGGACTAGCGGGAGGGCCGCAGCAGTACTTC

j_gene: TRBJ2-1
d_gene: TRBD1
v_gene: TRBV14
abundance: -
CDR3aa: CASSLRDRAYNEQFF
CDR3nt: TGTGCCAGCAGCCTCCGGGACAGGGCCTACAATGAGCAGTTCTTC

j_gene: TRBJ2-1
d_gene: -
v_gene: TRBV6-5
abundance: -
CDR3aa: CASSYSPGSSYNEQFF
CDR3nt: TGTGCCAGCAGTTACTCTCCGGGAAGCTCCTACAATGAGCAGTTCTTC

j_gene: TRBJ2-7
d_gene: -
v_gene: TRBV5-1
abundance: -
CDR3aa: CASSLVPGIYEQYF
CDR3nt: TGCGCCAGCAGCTTGGTTCCGGGAATCTACGAGCAGTACTTC

j_gene: TRBJ2-7
d_gene: TRBD2
v_gene: TRBV5-4
abundance: -
CDR3aa: CASSSNTGLAGYEQYF
CDR3nt: TGTGCCAGCAGCTCGAACACTGGACTAGCGGGCTACGAGCAGTACTTC

j_gene: TRBJ2-6
d_gene: -
v_gene: TRBV9
abundance: -
CDR3aa: CASSVLVSGANVLTF
CDR3nt: TGTGCCAGCAGCGTATTGGTCTCTGGGGCCAACGTCCTGACTTTT

j_gene: TRBJ1-6
d_gene: -
v_gene: TRBV28
abundance: -
CDR3aa: CASSLPAAPLHF
CDR3nt: TGTGCCAGCAGTTTACCAGCCGCACCTCTCCACTTT

j_gene: TRBJ2-1
d_gene: -
v_gene: TRBV5-6
abundance: -
CDR3aa: CASSLVGIDNEQFF
CDR3nt: TGTGCCAGCAGCTTAGTCGGGATAGACAATGAGCAGTTCTTC

j_gene: TRBJ2-1
d_gene: TRBD2
v_gene: TRBV7-3
abundance: -
CDR3aa: CASSSKTSGGSYNEQFF
CDR3nt: TGTGCCAGCAGCTCAAAAACTAGCGGGGGCTCCTACAATGAGCAGTTCTTC

j_gene: TRBJ1-2
d_gene: -
v_gene: TRBV28
abundance: -
CDR3aa: CASSPQRVRGGLSGYTF
CDR3nt: TGTGCCAGCAGTCCCCAGAGGGTAAGGGGGGGACTATCTGGCTACACCTTC

j_gene: TRBJ1-2
d_gene: -
v_gene: TRBV7-2
abundance: -
CDR3aa: CASSLLGAYGYTF
CDR3nt: TGTGCCAGCAGCTTACTGGGGGCCTATGGCTACACCTTC

j_gene: TRBJ2-7
d_gene: TRBD2
v_gene: TRBV5-1
abundance: -
CDR3aa: CASSPGLADYNEQYF
CDR3nt: TGCGCCAGCAGTCCGGGACTAGCGGATTACAACGAGCAGTACTTC

j_gene: TRBJ2-7
d_gene: -
v_gene: TRBV11-1
abundance: -
CDR3aa: CASSHRSLGAYEQYF
CDR3nt: TGTGCCAGCAGCCATCGATCCCTGGGAGCCTACGAGCAGTACTTC

j_gene: TRBJ2-7
d_gene: -
v_gene: TRBV19
abundance: -
CDR3aa: CASSIGQNYEQYF
CDR3nt: TGTGCCAGTAGTATCGGGCAGAACTACGAGCAGTACTTC

j_gene: TRBJ2-7
d_gene: -
v_gene: TRBV5-1
abundance: -
CDR3aa: CASSDLGSSYEQYF
CDR3nt: TGCGCCAGCAGCGATCTGGGAAGCTCCTACGAGCAGTACTTC

j_gene: TRBJ1-2
d_gene: -
v_gene: TRBV28
abundance: -
CDR3aa: CASSLVGGGYTF
CDR3nt: TGTGCCAGCAGTTTAGTTGGCGGTGGCTACACCTTC

j_gene: TRBJ1-1
d_gene: -
v_gene: TRBV5-5
abundance: few
CDR3aa: CASRLQGSAEAFF
CDR3nt: TGTGCCAGCAGATTACAGGGCTCGGCTGAAGCTTTCTTT

j_gene: TRBJ1-3
d_gene: -
v_gene: TRBV30
abundance: -
CDR3aa: CAWSLFRSGGFSGNTIYF
CDR3nt: TGTGCCTGGAGTTTGTTCAGATCCGGAGGGTTCTCTGGAAACACCATATATTTT

j_gene: TRBJ2-1
d_gene: TRBD2
v_gene: TRBV27
abundance: -
CDR3aa: CASSTGTSGIYEQFF
CDR3nt: TGTGCCAGCAGTACCGGGACTAGCGGGATATATGAGCAGTTCTTC

j_gene: TRBJ1-3
d_gene: TRBD1
v_gene: TRBV7-8
abundance: -
CDR3aa: CASSTRLTGGHTIYF
CDR3nt: TGTGCCAGCAGCACCCGTTTAACAGGGGGCCACACCATATATTTT

j_gene: TRBJ1-6
d_gene: TRBD1
v_gene: TRBV5-1
abundance: -
CDR3aa: CASSLGTGGVYNSPLHF
CDR3nt: TGCGCCAGCAGCTTGGGTACAGGGGGCGTCTATAATTCACCCCTCCACTTT

j_gene: TRBJ1-3
d_gene: TRBD1
v_gene: TRBV28
abundance: -
CDR3aa: CASTKAGQNSGNTIYF
CDR3nt: TGTGCCAGCACCAAAGCGGGACAGAACTCTGGAAACACCATATATTTT

j_gene: TRBJ2-7
d_gene: -
v_gene: TRBV7-2
abundance: once
CDR3aa: CASSLGWAYEQYF
CDR3nt: TGTGCCAGCAGCTTAGGATGGGCCTACGAGCAGTACTTC

j_gene: TRBJ2-4
d_gene: -
v_gene: TRBV9
abundance: -
CDR3aa: CASTRWESPKNIQYF
CDR3nt: TGTGCCAGCACAAGATGGGAATCCCCCAAAAACATTCAGTACTTC

j_gene: TRBJ2-5
d_gene: -
v_gene: TRBV5-1
abundance: -
CDR3aa: CASRDGGTQETQYF
CDR3nt: TGCGCCAGCAGGGACGGCGGAACCCAAGAGACCCAGTACTTC

j_gene: TRBJ1-1
d_gene: TRBD1
v_gene: TRBV25-1
abundance: -
CDR3aa: CASSEDRGPLNTEAFF
CDR3nt: TGTGCCAGCAGTGAAGACAGGGGACCTTTGAACACTGAAGCTTTCTTT

j_gene: TRBJ1-2
d_gene: -
v_gene: TRBV5-6
abundance: -
CDR3aa: CASSLGQRYGYTF
CDR3nt: TGTGCCAGCAGCTTGGGACAGCGCTATGGCTACACCTTC

j_gene: TRBJ2-7
d_gene: TRBD1
v_gene: TRBV10-3
abundance: -
CDR3aa: CATEARTGGVDEQYF
CDR3nt: TGTGCCACCGAGGCCCGGACAGGGGGTGTGGACGAGCAGTACTTC

j_gene: TRBJ2-2
d_gene: TRBD1
v_gene: TRBV11-3
abundance: -
CDR3aa: CASSLEKVGTENTGELFF
CDR3nt: TGTGCCAGCAGCTTAGAAAAAGTCGGGACAGAAAACACCGGGGAGCTGTTTTTT

j_gene: TRBJ2-7
d_gene: -
v_gene: TRBV15
abundance: -
CDR3aa: CATSRDLPGRYEQYF
CDR3nt: TGTGCCACCAGCAGAGATCTCCCAGGGAGATACGAGCAGTACTTC

j_gene: TRBJ1-2
d_gene: -
v_gene: TRBV6-6
abundance: -
CDR3aa: CASSPGTKIYGYTF
CDR3nt: TGTGCCAGCAGTCCCGGGACAAAGATCTATGGCTACACCTTC

j_gene: TRBJ2-1
d_gene: -
v_gene: TRBV11-1
abundance: -
CDR3aa: CASSHRRALFNEQFF
CDR3nt: TGTGCCAGCAGCCACAGGAGGGCCCTCTTCAATGAGCAGTTCTTC

j_gene: TRBJ1-5
d_gene: -
v_gene: TRBV19
abundance: -
CDR3aa: CASSIRRTDSNQPQHF
CDR3nt: TGTGCCAGTAGTATACGGCGGACGGATAGCAATCAGCCCCAGCATTTT

j_gene: TRBJ2-7
d_gene: -
v_gene: TRBV7-2
abundance: -
CDR3aa: CASSLEPVGAGPYEQYF
CDR3nt: TGTGCCAGCAGCTTAGAGCCCGTAGGTGCTGGACCCTACGAGCAGTACTTC

j_gene: TRBJ2-7
d_gene: TRBD1
v_gene: TRBV11-2
abundance: -
CDR3aa: CASNRDRVYEQYF
CDR3nt: TGTGCCAGCAACCGGGACAGGGTCTACGAGCAGTACTTC

j_gene: TRBJ2-7
d_gene: TRBD2
v_gene: TRBV28
abundance: -
CDR3aa: CASSLKTSGRGGQYF
CDR3nt: TGTGCCAGCAGTTTAAAGACTAGCGGGAGGGGTGGGCAGTACTTC